The T cell receptor beta chain under discussion was sequenced for a study of T cell repertoires in cytomegalovirus infection. About the research overall: Signatures in public TCR beta sequences pointed to both CMV infection and matching HLA type.

Per germline, CDR1 DFQATT and CDR2 SNEGSKA (reference sequence). The junction had 7 bases not matched to a gene; V was cut back by 3 bases and J by 7 bases. The CDR3 consists of 15 residues. Each CDR3 protein gets one entry after TCRdb re-called the reads with MiXCR. Of some 590,000 distinct CDR3 sequences detected, roughly 43% appear once; the ten largest clones hold 48%. About this clonotype itself: No antigen is known for it.

Findings and caveats of the study: Accumulated public TCR beta family frequency recognized individuals carrying CMV together with the relevant HLA. HLA-C-restricted CMV-specific TCR beta clonotypes were dominant in the ex vivo response.

The sample in question was cultured PBMCs, obtained from culture after CMV antigen stimulation. The rearrangement links TRBV20-1 to TRBJ2-1; 12 nucleotides agree with TRBD2. The receptor was isolated from a human donor in good health (CMV status not recorded). Some clones in this sample may be carry-over from other donors' samples. The CDR3 loop reads CSASVASGGANEQFF. CDR3 in DNA: TGCAGTGCTAGTGTCGCTAGCGGGGGGGCGAATGAGCAGTTCTTC.